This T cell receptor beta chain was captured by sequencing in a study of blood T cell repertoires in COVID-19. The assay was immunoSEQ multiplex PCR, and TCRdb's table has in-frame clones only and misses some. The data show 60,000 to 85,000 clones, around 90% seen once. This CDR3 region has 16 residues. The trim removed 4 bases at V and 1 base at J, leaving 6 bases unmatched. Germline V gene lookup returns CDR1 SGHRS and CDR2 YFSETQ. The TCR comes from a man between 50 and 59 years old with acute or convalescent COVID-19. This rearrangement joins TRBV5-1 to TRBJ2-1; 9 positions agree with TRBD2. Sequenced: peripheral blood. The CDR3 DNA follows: TGCGCCAGCAGCGGGCTAGCGGGAATTTCCTACAATGAGCAGTTCTTC. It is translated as CASSGLAGISYNEQFF.